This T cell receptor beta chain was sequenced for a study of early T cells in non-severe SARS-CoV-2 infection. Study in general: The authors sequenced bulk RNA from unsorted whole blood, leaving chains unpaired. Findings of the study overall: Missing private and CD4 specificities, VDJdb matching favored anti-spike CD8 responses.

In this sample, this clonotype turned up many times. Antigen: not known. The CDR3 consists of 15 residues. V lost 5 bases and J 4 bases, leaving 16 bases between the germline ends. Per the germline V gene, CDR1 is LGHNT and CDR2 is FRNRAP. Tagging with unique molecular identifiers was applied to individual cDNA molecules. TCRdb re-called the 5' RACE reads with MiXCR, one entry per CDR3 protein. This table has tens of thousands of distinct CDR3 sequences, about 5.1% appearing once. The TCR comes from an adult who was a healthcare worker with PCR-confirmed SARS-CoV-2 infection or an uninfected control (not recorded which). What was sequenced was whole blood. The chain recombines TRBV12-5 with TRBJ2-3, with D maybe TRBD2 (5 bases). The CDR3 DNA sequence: TGTGCTAGTGGTCCCGGGGTCCTTCAGGCAGATACGCAGTATTTT. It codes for CASGPGVLQADTQYF.